The next 29 T cell receptor beta chains were all read from a single sample in a study. One entry per CDR3 protein results from TCRdb running MiXCR on the 5' RACE reads. This table holds approximately 40,000 distinct CDR3 sequences, approximately 17% found once. Source material: naive CD4+ T cells sorted from a lymph node. Subset defined: naive CD4+ T cells, CD4+CD45RA+CD25-. The receptors originated from a female donor with breast cancer.

The rearrangement links TRBV6-5 to TRBJ1-5; tentatively, D is TRBD1 (5 bases). This CDR3 has 13 amino acids. Trimming took 2 bases from V and 6 from J, leaving 8 bases between them. Germline V gene lookup returns CDR1 MNHEY and CDR2 SVGAGI. For the CDR3, the DNA is TGTGCCAGCAGTTACGGGGGTGGTCAGCCCCAGCATTTT. Its translation: CASSYGGGQPQHF.

This clonotype was counted only a few times. The chain couples TRBV20-1 to TRBJ2-7; tentative D call: TRBD1 (5 bases). This CDR3 spans 15 amino acids. Trimming removed 2 bases at V and 0 bases at J, with 14 bases between. Germline loops: CDR1 DFQATT, CDR2 SNEGSKA (reference sequence). The CDR3 loop is CSARPPRVSSYEQYF. The CDR3 DNA reads as TGCAGTGCTAGACCCCCCAGGGTAAGCTCCTACGAGCAGTACTTC.

The count of this clonotype is one. This chain uses TRBV5-1 with TRBJ2-7, with 7 bases that match TRBD2. V lost 4 bases and J lost 2; bases outside the gene matches: 6. This CDR3 region has 14 residues. In germline, CDR1 is SGHRS, CDR2 YFSETQ. The CDR3 DNA reads TGCGCCAGCAGCGCGGGACTACTAACCTACGAGCAGTACTTC. Its protein product is CASSAGLLTYEQYF.

This clonotype was seen many times. V is TRBV6-2 or TRBV6-3 and J is TRBJ2-1; 14 positions match TRBD2. This CDR3 contains 17 residues. Per the germline V gene, CDR1 is MNHEY and CDR2 is SVGEGT. V was clipped by 8 bases and J by 4 bases; unmatched bases: 10. The CDR3: CASAGTSGSRRYNEQFF. The CDR3 nucleotides are TGTGCCAGCGCGGGGACTAGCGGGAGTAGAAGGTACAATGAGCAGTTCTTC.

This clonotype came up many times. V and J are TRBV10-3 and TRBJ1-2; tentatively, D is TRBD1 (5 bases). V shed 7 bases and J shed 7 bases, with 16 bases lying between them. The CDR3 runs 13 residues. Per germline, CDR1 ENHRY and CDR2 SYGVKD. The CDR3 bases are TGTGCCATCAAGGGGCAGCAGTCGGTTGGCTACACCTTC. This codes for CAIKGQQSVGYTF.

The rearrangement uses TRBV30 and TRBJ2-3; 8 bases are shared with TRBD2. The length of the CDR3 is 12 residues. Germline values: CDR1 GTSNPN, CDR2 SVGIG (reference sequence). The trim removed 1 base at V and 10 bases at J, leaving 4 bases unmatched. The CDR3 sequence is CAWSGLAGPQYF. The DNA of the CDR3 is TGTGCCTGGAGTGGGCTAGCGGGTCCGCAGTATTTT.

This clonotype showed up many times. This chain connects TRBV6-2 or TRBV6-3 to TRBJ2-6; D unclear. The CDR3 covers 15 residues. The V gene lost 2 bases and the J gene lost 4 bases, with 9 bases spanning the gap. Germline V gene lookup returns CDR1 MNHEY and CDR2 SVGEGT. The CDR3: CASSYVRAGANVLTF. Here the CDR3 DNA reads TGTGCCAGCAGTTACGTCAGAGCAGGGGCCAACGTCCTGACTTTC.

This clonotype was recorded a few times. This chain links TRBV5-1 with TRBJ1-4, with 11 bases aligning to TRBD1. The junction had 3 bases not matched to a gene; V was cut back by 8 bases and J by 6 bases. The CDR3 is 13 residues long. Germline V gene data show CDR1 as SGHRS and CDR2 as YFSETQ. Here the CDR3 DNA reads TGCGCCAGTGGGACAGGGGGAGATGAAAAACTGTTTTTT. Protein sequence: CASGTGGDEKLFF.

This clonotype was recorded many times. J is TRBJ1-2 and V is TRBV12-3 or TRBV12-4; D unclear. Trimming shortened V by 1 base and J by 2 bases, and 5 bases separated the two germline ends. The CDR3 spans 13 residues. The CDR3 is CASSLEGNYGYTF. The CDR3 nucleotides read TGTGCCAGCAGTTTAGAAGGGAACTATGGCTACACCTTC.

V and J are TRBV7-9 and TRBJ1-6; 7 bases agree with TRBD1. Germline V gene lookup returns CDR1 SEHNR and CDR2 FQNEAQ (reference sequence). V was pared by 10 bases and J by 6 bases, with 6 bases of the junction left unmatched. The CDR3 contains 13 residues. CDR3 bases: TGTGCCATCCAACAGGGGAGTAATTCACCCCTCCACTTT. Its translation: CAIQQGSNSPLHF.

This clonotype was seen only once. A junction boundary mismatches the germline segment, possibly from a read error. The chain is built from TRBV6-2 or TRBV6-3 and TRBJ1-5, with 11 bases lining up with TRBD1. CDR3 length: 14 amino acids. Germline CDR1 reads MNHEY; CDR2 reads SVGEGT. CDR3: CASSRTGGNQSQHF. Written as DNA, the CDR3 is TGTGCCAGCAGTCGGACAGGGGGCAATCAGTCCCAGCATTTT.

The chain has TRBV11-2 and TRBJ2-4, with TRBD2 identical over 10 bases. Germline CDR1 reads SGHAT; CDR2 reads FQNNGV. The CDR3 totals 18 residues. The V gene end was trimmed by 3 bases and the J gene end by 8 bases; junction bases not matched to a gene: 16. Here the CDR3 DNA reads TGTGCCAGCAGCTTGGGGGACTTGAGCGGGAGGGCCAAGGACATTCAGTACTTC. Its protein is CASSLGDLSGRAKDIQYF.

In this sample, this clonotype turned up many times. This CDR3 is CASSLAGRVTHGYTF. The CDR3 DNA reads as TGCGCCAGCAGCTTGGCCGGCAGGGTAACGCATGGCTACACCTTC. The chain recombines TRBV5-1 with TRBJ1-2, with D perhaps matching TRBD1 (5 bases). V lost 0 bases and J lost 6, with 15 bases in between. CDR3 size: 15 residues. The germline V gene has CDR1 SGHRS and CDR2 YFSETQ.

The chain combines TRBV5-4 with TRBJ2-7; D might be TRBD2 (6 bases). CDR1 and CDR2 (germline): SGHNT, YYREEE (reference sequence). The CDR3 has 14 residues. Trimming cost V 2 bases and J 7 bases, with 16 bases left between them. CDR3 amino acids: CASSLTSGAGEQYF. The CDR3, as DNA: TGTGCCAGCAGCTTAACCTCGGGAGCAGGGGAGCAGTACTTC.

The chain is built from TRBV7-3 and TRBJ1-2; TRBD1 is a possible D gene (6 bases). The V gene's germline CDR1 is SGHTA and CDR2 FQGTGA. Trimming removed 4 bases from V and 1 base from J, with 16 bases in between. This CDR3 is built from 16 residues. CDR3 loop: CASSSRGADSNYGYTF. CDR3 in DNA: TGTGCCAGCAGCTCCCGCGGGGCGGACAGTAACTATGGCTACACCTTC.

The J gene is TRBJ1-5, the V gene TRBV11-3, with D unresolved. Germline CDR1 SGHNT, CDR2 YENEEA. CDR3 length: 13 amino acids. V lost 3 bases, J lost 3 bases, and 6 bases lay in between. The CDR3 reads CASSLNTNQPQHF. The CDR3 coding sequence is TGTGCCAGCAGCTTGAACACCAATCAGCCCCAGCATTTT. Full variable domain (outside the CDR3, taken from reference TRBV11-3 and TRBJ1-5): EAGVVQSPRYKIIEKKQPVAFWCNPISGHNTLYWYLQNLGQGPELLIRYENEEAVDDSQLPKDRFSAERLKGVDSTLKIQPAELGDSAVYLCASSLNTNQPQHFGDGTRLSIL.

This clonotype has ten or more counts. The rearrangement links TRBV20-1 to TRBJ1-1; the D is unclear. CDR1 is DFQATT, CDR2 SNEGSKA, per germline (reference sequence). The CDR3 is 15 amino acids. Trimming took 3 bases from V and 8 from J, leaving 22 bases between them. The CDR3 DNA sequence: TGCAGTGCTAGCCTCTCACTTGGGAACCTCGAGGAAGCTTTCTTT. Residues: CSASLSLGNLEEAFF.

J is TRBJ1-6 and V is TRBV5-1; D may be TRBD1 (5 bases). CDR1 and CDR2 (germline): SGHRS, YFSETQ. The CDR3 is 14 amino acids. V lost 6 bases and J lost 8, with 15 bases in between. CDR3 sequence (DNA): TGCGCCAGCAAGGAGGGGTGGAGAGATTCACCCCTCCACTTT. Translated, it gives CASKEGWRDSPLHF.

This clonotype came up once. Being one base from a much bigger clone, this may be a read error. V usage is TRBV6-6 and J usage is TRBJ1-3; 9 nucleotides line up with TRBD1. The CDR3 loop spans 14 amino acids. CDR1 is MNHNY and CDR2 is SVGAGI in the germline V gene (reference sequence). The CDR3 loop is CTAGGQGFGNTIYF. The CDR3, as DNA: TGTACCGCGGGAGGACAGGGGTTCGGAAACACCATATATTTT.

This clonotype was detected only a few times. The chain couples TRBV29-1 to TRBJ2-5; D is uncertain. This CDR3 contains 12 residues. Looked up from germline, CDR1 is SQVTM and CDR2 is ANQGSEA. The V end lost 6 bases, the J end lost 4 bases, and 12 bases lay between the germline ends. CDR3 nucleotides: TGCAGCGTCGGTGGAGAGAGAGAGACCCAGTACTTC. Translated: CSVGGERETQYF.

The chain couples TRBV5-1 to TRBJ2-2, with D unresolved. This CDR3 has 13 residues. Trimming took 3 bases from V and 3 from J, leaving 6 bases between them. CDR1 is SGHRS and CDR2 is YFSETQ in the germline V gene. The CDR3 protein is CASSWKDTGELFF. CDR3 in DNA: TGCGCCAGCAGCTGGAAGGACACCGGGGAGCTGTTTTTT.

This clonotype turned up a few times. V and J are TRBV9 and TRBJ2-2; 13 positions agree with TRBD2. CDR1 is SGDLS and CDR2 is YYNGEE in the germline V gene. V was clipped by 0 bases and J by 7 bases; unmatched bases: 3. The CDR3 extends over 16 amino acids. In nucleotides, the CDR3 is TGTGCCAGCAGCGTAGGATGGACTAGCGGGAGCGGGGAGCTGTTTTTT. Amino acid sequence: CASSVGWTSGSGELFF.

Details on this clonotype: A much larger clone lies one base from this, so it may be a read error. The chain uses TRBV11-3 and TRBJ2-3; no definite D call. CDR1 is SGHNT and CDR2 is YENEEA in the germline V gene. The CDR3 contains 14 residues. The CDR3 DNA sequence: TGTGCCAGCTGCTTACACCAGAGCACAGATACGCAGTATTTT. It translates to CASCLHQSTDTQYF.

The chain joins TRBV28 to TRBJ2-4, with TRBD1 matching 8 bases. The CDR3 is 14 amino acids. Losses at the gene ends were 5 bases for V and 7 bases for J; bases not matched to a gene: 7. Germline V gives CDR1 MDHEN, CDR2 SYDVKM. CDR3 loop: CASSLDRARNIQYF. For the CDR3, the DNA is TGTGCCAGCAGTCTGGACAGGGCCAGGAACATTCAGTACTTC. Combining the CDR3 with reference TRBV28 and TRBJ2-4 gives the whole variable domain DVKVTQSSRYLVKRTGEKVFLECVQDMDHENMFWYRQDPGLGLRLIYFSYDVKMKEKGDIPEGYSVSREKKERFSLILESASTNQTSMYLCASSLDRARNIQYFGAGTRLSVL.

A few counts support this clonotype. At one end the junction does not follow the germline gene, possibly because of a read error. The V call is TRBV12-5, the J call TRBJ1-3, with D unresolved. In germline, CDR1 is LGHNT, CDR2 FRNRAP. This CDR3 region has 12 residues. The CDR3 DNA is TGTGCTGAAGGGCTCTCTGGAAACACCATAAATTTT. It is translated as CAEGLSGNTINF.

The chain is built from TRBV5-6 and TRBJ1-2, with 11 bases lining up with TRBD1. The CDR3 loop spans 16 amino acids. V shed 3 bases, J shed 8 bases, and the junction held 12 bases outside the gene matches. Germline V gene lookup returns CDR1 SGHDT and CDR2 YYEEEE. The CDR3 region has the DNA TGTGCCAGCAGCTCTCTTGTCGGACAGGGGGCTTTCGGCTACACCTTC. It is translated as CASSSLVGQGAFGYTF.

This clonotype was observed many times. The rearrangement uses TRBV29-1 and TRBJ1-1; 8 bases line up with TRBD1. The CDR3 spans 15 residues. The junction had 9 bases not matched to a gene; V was cut back by 0 bases and J by 6 bases. Germline CDR1 and CDR2: SQVTM and ANQGSEA. CDR3: CSVEDQGAVRSEAFF. The CDR3, as DNA: TGCAGCGTTGAAGATCAGGGGGCGGTCAGGTCTGAAGCTTTCTTT.

This clonotype was seen only a few times. This chain joins TRBV4-1 and TRBJ2-7; 10 nucleotides agree with TRBD1. Trimming cost V 8 bases and J 5 bases; bases outside gene matches: 6. Germline V gene data show CDR1 as MGHRA and CDR2 as YSYEKL. This CDR3 contains 13 residues. The CDR3 DNA is TGCGCCAGCGGGTTGGACAGGGGGAACGAGCAGTACTTC. This gives the protein CASGLDRGNEQYF.

Concerning this clonotype: This may be a read error, as it is one base from a much larger clone. The genes are TRBV20-1 and TRBJ2-1; 7 nucleotides match TRBD2. Germline values: CDR1 DFQATT, CDR2 SNEGSKA (reference sequence). The CDR3 is made up of 15 amino acids. The CDR3 DNA is TGCAGTGTTCTTACCGGGACTACCCTCTACAATGAGCAGTGCTTC. This translates into CSVLTGTTLYNEQCF.